This T cell receptor (beta chain) appears in the sequencing data of a study of control samples from healthy donors and cancer patients. Sequencing was performed with immunoSEQ multiplex PCR; in TCRdb, only in-frame clones are kept and a portion is missing. The sample comprises some 150,000 clones, about 89% of which are singletons, and over 6% rests with the top ten. V shed 7 bases, J shed 6 bases, and the junction held 7 bases outside the gene matches. CDR3 length: 14 amino acids. The germline V gene has CDR1 MNHEY and CDR2 SVGAGI. Source material: blood. This sequence originates from a man aged 18 to 30 in good health. The rearrangement uses TRBV6-5 and TRBJ2-1, with 9 bases matching TRBD1. DNA of the CDR3: TGTGCCAGCAACAGACAGGGGGTCGTCAATGAGCAGTTCTTC. Translating it yields CASNRQGVVNEQFF.